Listed here are 3 T cell receptor beta chains from one sample, sequenced in a study of blood T cell repertoires in COVID-19. Measured with immunoSEQ multiplex PCR; TCRdb has only the in-frame clones, and not every one. The table lists about 240,000 clones, 70% to 90% of them singletons. The sequenced material came from peripheral blood. The receptors were gathered from a woman in her sixties or seventies with active or convalescent COVID-19.

The chain employs TRBV5-8 and TRBJ2-3; 7 bases line up with TRBD1. The ends lost 4 bases at V and 3 bases at J; junction bases unmatched: 5. The germline V gene has CDR1 SGHTS and CDR2 YDEGEE. The CDR3 consists of 14 residues. CDR3 residues: CASSRQGGTDTQYF. DNA for the CDR3: TGTGCCAGCAGCCGACAGGGTGGTACAGATACGCAGTATTTT.

The rearrangement links TRBV6-2 or TRBV6-3 to TRBJ1-3, with a tentative D call TRBD1 (5 bases). Per germline, CDR1 MNHEY and CDR2 SVGEGT. The ends were cut back, 6 bases at V and 2 bases at J, with 8 bases in the middle. The CDR3 is 13 residues long. CDR3 residues: CASSGTPGNTIYF. The CDR3 bases are TGTGCCAGCAGCGGGACTCCTGGAAACACCATATATTTT.

This clone showed up just a few times. The chain combines TRBV2 with TRBJ1-2, with 9 bases matching TRBD1. The CDR3 spans 14 residues. Looked up from germline, CDR1 is SNHLY and CDR2 is FYNNEI. Germline trimming cut 7 bases from V and 14 bases from J; bases unmatched to any gene: 17. This CDR3 is CASNSYRQTGGKTF. The CDR3 DNA is TGTGCCAGCAATAGCTATCGGCAAACAGGGGGCAAGACCTTC. The full variable domain, in which reference TRBV2 and TRBJ1-2 provide the parts outside the CDR3, is EPEVTQTPSHQVTQMGQEVILRCVPISNHLYFYWYRQILGQKVEFLVSFYNNEISEKSEIFDDQFSVERPDGSNFTLKIRSTKLEDSAMYFCASNSYRQTGGKTFGSGTRLTVV.